This T cell receptor (beta chain) derives from a study of Ad26.COV2.S vaccination and SARS-CoV-2 variants. Regarding the study as a whole: Vaccinees displayed broader spike-specific TCR repertoires than placebo recipients. The TCR breadth and depth analyses may have understated or missed part of the total T cell responses.

This table comes from immunoSEQ multiplex PCR, and its TCRdb copy is limited to in-frame clones, with some not included. The table lists about 350,000 clones, roughly nine tenths of them singletons. The CDR3 covers 15 residues. V shed 2 bases, J shed 8 bases, and the junction held 9 bases outside the gene matches. The germline V gene encodes CDR1 SEHNR and CDR2 FQNEAQ (reference sequence). This sample's treatment: over 15 received Ad26.COV2.S at low or high dose, single or two shots; about 5 received placebo; per-sample allocation not given. Sampling took place 63 days after the first vaccine or placebo injection. Donation was by an adult aged 18-55 years who was in Boston. An Ad26 vector that expressed Wuhan-strain SARS-CoV-2 spike constituted the vaccine. A note on this clone: What it binds is unknown.

Specimen: peripheral blood, collected in a trial of Ad26.COV2.S vaccine versus placebo. The chain couples TRBV7-9 to TRBJ2-1, with 7 nucleotides matching TRBD1. This TCR came from a person between 18 and 59 years old who received the Ad26.COV2.S COVID-19 vaccine or a placebo. CDR3 loop: CASSLSRDSNYEQFF. The CDR3 bases are TGTGCCAGCAGCTTATCTAGGGACAGTAATTATGAGCAGTTCTTC.